This T cell receptor beta chain stems from a study of shared clonotypes between healthy human individuals. Germline assignment: CDR1 SGHNT and CDR2 YENEEA. This CDR3 spans 15 amino acids. V lost 3 bases, J lost 3 bases, and 5 bases stayed unmatched. Sequencing was performed with immunoSEQ multiplex PCR; in TCRdb, only in-frame clones are kept and a portion is missing. The sample has roughly 2.2 million clones, roughly 92% seen once; the top ten hold approximately 0.39%. The sample comprised naive CD4+ T cells from PBMCs. Indicated subset: CD45RA+ positively selected. The genes are TRBV11-3 and TRBJ2-7; 10 positions agree with TRBD2. The clonotype comes from a man in his late teens or twenties in good health. Some clones in this sample may be carry-over from other donors' samples. The CDR3 here is CASSLTSGPVYEQYF. CDR3 coding DNA: TGTGCCAGCAGCTTGACTAGCGGGCCTGTCTACGAGCAGTACTTC.